This record covers a single TCR beta chain. The J segment lost 4 bases and the V segment lost 2 bases, leaving 3 bases of the junction unmatched. CDR3 length equals 14 residues. Germline CDR1 reads SGHRS; CDR2 reads YFSETQ. The data were taken from a study of cytomegalovirus exposure and HLA in healthy donors. The PCR had 60 Vbeta and 13 Jbeta primers. Sequenced by immunoSEQ multiplex PCR; TCRdb stores in-frame clones only, minus some. The table has around 140,000 clones, over 70% seen once. This sequence was found in a young woman in good health and CMV-seronegative. Sequenced sample: PBMCs. This chain links TRBV5-1 with TRBJ1-3, with 7 nucleotides matching TRBD1. CDR3 loop: CASSLGGQGNTIYF. The CDR3, as DNA: TGCGCCAGCAGCTTAGGGGGCCAAGGAAACACCATATATTTT.